Each of the 25 T cell receptor beta chains below was sequenced from the same sample in a study of technical replicates of blood from a few donors. Sequenced by immunoSEQ multiplex PCR; TCRdb stores in-frame clones only, minus some. Seen here are under 75,000 clones, around 88% observed once, and the top ten hold approximately 5.4%. The sample comprised PBMCs. These receptor sequences come from a human donor in good health. Some clones in this sample may be carry-over from other donors' samples.

This rearrangement joins TRBV6-1 to TRBJ1-6; 9 bases are a match to TRBD1. The germline V gene encodes CDR1 MNHNS and CDR2 SASEGT. Trimming took 8 bases from V and 9 from J; bases not matched to a gene: 5. The CDR3 runs to 13 residues. CDR3 sequence (DNA): TGTGCCAGCTCCTGGGACAGGGCTTCACCCCTCCACTTT. Residues: CASSWDRASPLHF.

The V gene is TRBV7-2, the J gene TRBJ1-2; tentatively, D is TRBD1 (5 bases). This CDR3 has 15 amino acids. V shed 1 base and J shed 3 bases, with 12 bases lying between them. Germline CDR1 is SGHTA and CDR2 is FQGNSA. This chain's CDR3 is CASSLDIGGHYGYTF. In DNA, the CDR3 is TGTGCCAGCAGCTTAGATATCGGGGGTCACTATGGCTACACCTTC.

With regard to this clone: Additional DNA sequences in this sample encode the identical CDR3. The chain recombines TRBV2 with TRBJ2-7; D may be TRBD2 (6 bases). Germline V gene lookup returns CDR1 SNHLY and CDR2 FYNNEI. Between the trimmed V and J ends, which lost 11 bases and 0 bases, there was a span of 11 bases. The CDR3 is 12 residues long. The CDR3 here is CAGGRNSYEQYF. The DNA for the CDR3 is TGTGCCGGAGGGAGGAACTCCTACGAGCAGTACTTC.

This clone came up once. The genes are TRBV9 and TRBJ1-1, with D maybe TRBD1 (6 bases). V lost 4 bases and J lost 8, with 18 bases in between. This CDR3 has 14 amino acids. Germline loops: CDR1 SGDLS, CDR2 YYNGEE. The CDR3: CASSSEGGKGEAFF. In DNA, the CDR3 is TGTGCCAGCAGCTCGGAGGGGGGGAAGGGGGAAGCTTTCTTT.

The genes are TRBV29-1 and TRBJ2-1; 12 nucleotides match TRBD2. Trimming removed 4 bases from V and 9 bases from J; junction bases left unmatched: 4. This CDR3 spans 13 amino acids. Germline V gives CDR1 SQVTM, CDR2 ANQGSEA. The CDR3 reads CSVVPTSGGEQFF. In DNA form, the CDR3 reads TGCAGCGTTGTCCCGACTAGCGGGGGTGAGCAGTTCTTC.

The V call is TRBV30, the J call TRBJ2-7; 9 positions match TRBD2. This CDR3 has 14 residues. V trimming: 0 bases; J trimming: 2 bases; junction bases outside the gene matches: 2. Germline V gives CDR1 GTSNPN, CDR2 SVGIG (reference sequence). CDR3 bases: TGTGCCTGGAGTGTACGACTAGCGGCCTACGAGCAGTACTTC. Translated: CAWSVRLAAYEQYF.

The chain couples TRBV7-6 to TRBJ1-5; 8 positions match TRBD1. J lost 3 bases, V lost 1 base, and 5 bases had no gene match. The CDR3 is 16 residues long. Per germline, CDR1 SGHVS and CDR2 FNYEAQ. For the CDR3, the DNA is TGTGCCAGCAGCTTAGAGACAGGGGCTAACAATCAGCCCCAGCATTTT. This sequence encodes CASSLETGANNQPQHF.

This chain joins TRBV7-2 and TRBJ2-1; D perhaps matches TRBD1 (7 bases). Germline V gene data show CDR1 as SGHTA and CDR2 as FQGNSA. The CDR3 has 14 residues. The ends were cut back, 1 base at V and 9 bases at J, with 13 bases in the middle. The CDR3 reads CASSLGPQGGEQFF. The CDR3 region has the DNA TGTGCCAGCAGCTTAGGACCGCAGGGGGGTGAGCAGTTCTTC.

The table lists this clone with a few counts. The chain employs TRBV4-2 and TRBJ2-1; TRBD2 matches at 7 bases. The CDR3 length is 15 residues. Germline V gene data show CDR1 as LGHNA and CDR2 as YNFKEQ. The V and J ends lost 3 bases and 8 bases, in that order; junction bases with no gene match: 10. CDR3 residues: CASSHIFRGSHEQFF. CDR3 nucleotide sequence: TGTGCCAGCAGCCATATTTTCCGCGGGAGCCATGAGCAGTTCTTC.

The rearrangement joins TRBV30 to TRBJ1-2, with D perhaps TRBD1 (6 bases). This CDR3 contains 13 residues. Trimming cost V 0 bases and J 2 bases, with 7 bases left between them. CDR1 and CDR2 (germline): GTSNPN, SVGIG (reference sequence). DNA for the CDR3: TGTGCCTGGAGTGTAACAGGGAACTATGGCTACACCTTC. Translating it yields CAWSVTGNYGYTF.

This clone was recorded once. The V gene is TRBV11-2, the J gene TRBJ2-2, with a possible D match to TRBD2 (6 bases). CDR1 is SGHAT and CDR2 is FQNNGV in the germline V gene. This CDR3 is built from 15 residues. V lost 3 bases and J lost 4, with 12 bases in between. The CDR3 DNA follows: TGTGCCAGCAGCTTGGGACTCCCTCCCACCGGGGAGCTGTTTTTT. This translates into CASSLGLPPTGELFF. The full variable domain, in which reference TRBV11-2 and TRBJ2-2 provide the parts outside the CDR3, is EAGVAQSPRYKIIEKRQSVAFWCNPISGHATLYWYQQILGQGPKLLIQFQNNGVVDDSQLPKDRFSAERLKGVDSTLKIQPAKLEDSAVYLCASSLGLPPTGELFFGEGSRLTVL.

This clone was recorded only once. The chain is built from TRBV4-2 and TRBJ1-2, with TRBD1 identical over 7 bases. Germline trimming cut 1 base from V and 8 bases from J; bases unmatched to any gene: 16. Germline lookup yields CDR1 LGHNA and CDR2 YNFKEQ. The CDR3 extends over 17 amino acids. In nucleotides, the CDR3 is TGTGCCAGCAGCCAAGTAGGGTCGGACAGGCGTGTCGGGGGCTACACCTTC. It codes for CASSQVGSDRRVGGYTF.

J is TRBJ2-1 and V is TRBV6-5; 10 bases are shared with TRBD2. CDR1 is MNHEY, CDR2 SVGAGI, per germline. V shed 1 base, J shed 6 bases, and the junction held 6 bases outside the gene matches. CDR3 length equals 16 residues. This CDR3 reads CASSYLGTSVLNEQFF. CDR3 DNA sequence: TGTGCCAGCAGTTACTTGGGGACTAGCGTACTCAATGAGCAGTTCTTC.

A few counts support this clone. This rearrangement joins TRBV19 to TRBJ2-1; 10 bases fit TRBD1. Germline-derived CDR1 and CDR2 are LNHDA and SQIVND (reference sequence). This CDR3 is built from 16 residues. V lost 5 bases to trimming and J lost 8 bases; unmatched junction nucleotides: 12. The CDR3 nucleotides are TGTGCCAGTAGTCAGTTAGGGGACAGGGGACTCCATGAGCAGTTCTTC. This encodes CASSQLGDRGLHEQFF.

The table lists this clone with a count of one. This chain joins TRBV9 and TRBJ2-3; TRBD2 aligns across 9 bases. Per the germline V gene, CDR1 is SGDLS and CDR2 is YYNGEE. This CDR3 has 15 amino acids. The V segment lost 0 bases and the J segment 2 bases; nucleotides outside the gene matches: 1. CDR3: CASSVVAGDTDTQYF. CDR3 coding DNA: TGTGCCAGCAGCGTAGTAGCGGGGGACACAGATACGCAGTATTTT. The whole variable domain, filled in from reference TRBV9 and TRBJ2-3, reads DSGVTQTPKHLITATGQRVTLRCSPRSGDLSVYWYQQSLDQGLQFLIQYYNGEERAKGNILERFSAQQFPDLHSELNLSSLELGDSALYFCASSVVAGDTDTQYFGPGTRLTVL.

CDR3 region: CASSTGGPGYTF. CDR3 nucleotide sequence: TGTGCCAGCAGCACAGGGGGGCCTGGCTACACCTTC. The chain links TRBV11-1 to TRBJ1-2, with 8 bases that match TRBD1. CDR3 length equals 12 residues. The J segment lost 7 bases and the V segment lost 5 bases, leaving 3 bases of the junction unmatched. CDR1 is SGHAT, CDR2 FQDESV, per germline (reference sequence). The variable domain in full, completed from reference TRBV11-1 and TRBJ1-2, reads EAEVAQSPRYKITEKSQAVAFWCDPISGHATLYWYRQILGQGPELLVQFQDESVVDDSQLPKDRFSAERLKGVDSTLKIQPAELGDSAMYLCASSTGGPGYTFGSGTRLTVV.

The chain links TRBV23-1 to TRBJ1-2; 11 bases line up with TRBD1. TRBV23-1 has ORF status, its function being uncertain. This CDR3 has 17 amino acids. J was trimmed by 4 bases and V by 2 bases; bases with no gene match: 9. The CDR3 protein is CASSQIPGTGGFYGYTF. The CDR3 coding sequence is TGCGCCAGCAGTCAAATTCCCGGGACAGGGGGTTTCTATGGCTACACCTTC.

Notes on this clone: One end of the junction varies from germline; a read error may be responsible. This chain joins TRBV5-4 and TRBJ2-1; no firm D call. This CDR3 region has 15 residues. Germline V gene data show CDR1 as SGHNT and CDR2 as YYREEE (reference sequence). CDR3 in amino acids: CASSSPEDSFNEQFF. The CDR3 bases are TGTGCCAGCAGCTCCCCCGAAGACTCCTTCAATGAGCAGTTCTTC.

The table lists this clone with a count of one. The chain links TRBV9 to TRBJ2-1, with 11 positions matching TRBD2. The V gene's germline CDR1 is SGDLS and CDR2 YYNGEE. V was clipped by 3 bases and J by 8 bases; unmatched bases: 7. The CDR3 extends over 15 amino acids. The CDR3 nucleotides are TGTGCCAGCAGCGCTAGCGGGAGGCTCTTAGATGAGCAGTTCTTC. Its translation: CASSASGRLLDEQFF.

The chain joins TRBV9 to TRBJ2-2; 10 nucleotides agree with TRBD2. Trimming took 3 bases from V and 1 from J; bases not matched to a gene: 12. The V gene's germline CDR1 is SGDLS and CDR2 YYNGEE. CDR3 length: 19 amino acids. The CDR3 loop is CASSGGQAGGPQNTGELFF. The CDR3 coding sequence is TGTGCCAGCAGCGGCGGACAAGCGGGAGGGCCTCAGAACACCGGGGAGCTGTTTTTT.

The chain is built from TRBV2 and TRBJ2-2; 7 positions match TRBD2. Looked up from germline, CDR1 is SNHLY and CDR2 is FYNNEI. This CDR3 region has 16 residues. Unmatched junction bases numbered 8, after V lost 3 bases and J lost 4 bases. The CDR3 nucleotides are TGTGCCAGCAGTGAGAGAGGGCGGGAGAGCACCGGGGAGCTGTTTTTT. Protein sequence: CASSERGRESTGELFF.

V and J are TRBV4-1 and TRBJ2-5, with TRBD2 identical over 13 bases. V lost 2 bases, J lost 0 bases, and 6 bases stayed unmatched. The CDR3 consists of 18 residues. The V gene's germline CDR1 is MGHRA and CDR2 YSYEKL. The CDR3 DNA follows: TGCGCCAGCAGCCAAACCGAAGGACTAGCGGGGGACCAAGAGACCCAGTACTTC. The encoded protein is CASSQTEGLAGDQETQYF.

This clone came up once. The V and J genes are TRBV5-1 and TRBJ2-5, with 10 bases identical to TRBD2. Trimming cost V 2 bases and J 1 base; bases outside gene matches: 5. The CDR3 is 16 residues long. CDR1 SGHRS and CDR2 YFSETQ come from the germline V gene. In DNA form, the CDR3 reads TGCGCCAGCAGCTTCCTAACTAGCGGGACCCAAGAGACCCAGTACTTC. This codes for CASSFLTSGTQETQYF.

The rearrangement uses TRBV27 and TRBJ2-4; D possibly corresponds to TRBD1 (5 bases). Deletions cut 2 bases from V and 1 base from J, with 12 bases between. The CDR3 has 16 residues. Germline assignment: CDR1 MNHEY and CDR2 SMNVEV (reference sequence). The CDR3 loop reads CASSLMSGRAKNIQYF. CDR3 DNA sequence: TGTGCCAGCAGTTTAATGTCAGGGCGGGCCAAAAACATTCAGTACTTC.

This chain links TRBV5-1 with TRBJ2-5; D might be TRBD1 (5 bases). Germline CDR1 and CDR2: SGHRS and YFSETQ. This CDR3 has 15 amino acids. V shed 0 bases and J shed 2 bases, with 11 bases lying between them. CDR3 DNA: TGCGCCAGCAGCTTGGATGGGGCGGTTCAAGAGACCCAGTACTTC. Translating it yields CASSLDGAVQETQYF.